This T cell receptor (beta chain) was captured in a study of CD8+ T cells in alopecia areata. In this sample, this clone turned up a few times. Its antigen is undetermined. Described treatment: oral pan-JAK inhibitor, 5-10 mg twice daily. This CDR3 region has 15 residues. V lost 3 bases to trimming and J lost 0 bases; unmatched junction nucleotides: 6. CDR1 and CDR2 (germline): SGHRS, YFSETQ. Overall study results and limits: Higher clonality than in normal scalp was seen in lesional scalp, especially alopecia totalis/universalis. Having one nonresponder leaves uncertain how baseline CD8+ expansion relates to response.

Isolated RNA was reverse transcribed into cDNA used as the sequencing template. The assay was immunoSEQ multiplex PCR, and TCRdb's table has in-frame clones only and misses some. The sample carries some 200,000 clones, 45% to 65% recorded once. The chain has TRBV5-1 and TRBJ2-7; 7 bases are shared with TRBD1. The sequence derives from a human donor with alopecia areata. This specimen was CD4+ T cells sorted from blood, taken at week 4, from a patient treated with tofacitinib. In DNA, the CDR3 is TGCGCCAGCAGCTCAGGGACAGCGAGCTCCTACGAGCAGTACTTC. This encodes CASSSGTASSYEQYF.